Sequencing of this T cell receptor (beta chain) was carried out in a study of spatial heterogeneity in lung cancer. This clonotype showed up many times. The library protocol tagged each TCR cDNA with a unique molecular identifier. MiXCR, run by TCRdb on the 5' RACE reads, gives a single entry per CDR3 protein. The sample has tens of thousands of distinct CDR3 sequences; around 7% are singletons. In germline, CDR1 is LGHNA, CDR2 YSLEER. V dropped 1 base and J dropped 3 bases, with 11 bases sitting between them. CDR3 length: 15 amino acids. Regarding time point: sample taken at primary tumor resection. Tumor, nontumor lung or frozen PBMC supplied whole RNA that was sequenced unsorted.

The sequence was collected from a male donor with early-stage non-small cell lung cancer. Sequences were derived from PBMCs, sampled at surgery. This chain links TRBV4-3 with TRBJ2-3; D not resolved. The CDR3: CASSQGSVLTDTQYF. For the CDR3, the DNA is TGCGCCAGCAGCCAAGGCTCGGTATTGACAGATACGCAGTATTTT.